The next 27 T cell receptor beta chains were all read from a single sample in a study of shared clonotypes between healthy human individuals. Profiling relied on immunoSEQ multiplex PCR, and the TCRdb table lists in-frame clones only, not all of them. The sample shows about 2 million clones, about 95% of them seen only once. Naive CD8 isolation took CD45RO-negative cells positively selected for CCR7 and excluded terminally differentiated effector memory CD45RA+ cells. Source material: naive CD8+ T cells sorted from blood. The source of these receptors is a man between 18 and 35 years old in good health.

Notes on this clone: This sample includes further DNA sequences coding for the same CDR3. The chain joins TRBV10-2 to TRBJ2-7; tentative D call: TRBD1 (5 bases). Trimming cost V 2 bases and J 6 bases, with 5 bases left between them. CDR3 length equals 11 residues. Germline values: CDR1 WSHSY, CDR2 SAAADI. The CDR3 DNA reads TGCGCCAGCAGTGAGGGGGCCGAGCAGTACTTC. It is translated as CASSEGAEQYF.

The CDR3 nucleotides are TGTGCCAGCAGCTTATATACAGGCTCCTACGAGCAGTACTTC. This translates into CASSLYTGSYEQYF. The V and J genes are TRBV11-2 and TRBJ2-7, with D possibly TRBD1 on 5 matching bases. Trimming took off 2 bases at V and 0 bases at J, with 8 bases between the two ends. The germline CDR1 and CDR2 sequences are SGHAT and FQNNGV. The CDR3 runs to 14 residues.

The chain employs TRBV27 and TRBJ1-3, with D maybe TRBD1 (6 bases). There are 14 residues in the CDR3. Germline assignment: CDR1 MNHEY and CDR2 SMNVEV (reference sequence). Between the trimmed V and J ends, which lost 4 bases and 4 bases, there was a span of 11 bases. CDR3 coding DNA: TGTGCCAGCAGTTCCACAGGGTTAGGAAACACCATATATTTT. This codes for CASSSTGLGNTIYF.

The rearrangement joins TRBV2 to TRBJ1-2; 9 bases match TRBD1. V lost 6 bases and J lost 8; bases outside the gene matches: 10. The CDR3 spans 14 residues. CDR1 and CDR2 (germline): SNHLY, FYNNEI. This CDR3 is CASSEDRGGEGYTF. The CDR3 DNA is TGTGCCAGCAGCGAGGACAGGGGAGGAGAGGGCTACACCTTC.

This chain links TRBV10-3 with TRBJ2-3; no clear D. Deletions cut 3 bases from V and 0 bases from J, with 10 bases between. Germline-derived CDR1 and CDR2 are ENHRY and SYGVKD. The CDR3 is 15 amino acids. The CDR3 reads CAISEGVSSTDTQYF. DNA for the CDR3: TGTGCCATCAGTGAAGGAGTATCCAGCACAGATACGCAGTATTTT.

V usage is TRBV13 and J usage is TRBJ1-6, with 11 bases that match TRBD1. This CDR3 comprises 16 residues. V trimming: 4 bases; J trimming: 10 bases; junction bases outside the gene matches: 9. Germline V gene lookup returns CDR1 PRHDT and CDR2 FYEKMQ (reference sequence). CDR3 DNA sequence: TGTGCCAGCAGCTCCACCGGGACAGGGGGGTTGTCACCCCTCCACTTT. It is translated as CASSSTGTGGLSPLHF. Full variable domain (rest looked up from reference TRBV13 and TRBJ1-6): AAGVIQSPRHLIKEKRETATLKCYPIPRHDTVYWYQQGPGQDPQFLISFYEKMQSDKGSIPDRFSAQQFSDYHSELNMSSLELGDSALYFCASSSTGTGGLSPLHFGNGTRLTVT.

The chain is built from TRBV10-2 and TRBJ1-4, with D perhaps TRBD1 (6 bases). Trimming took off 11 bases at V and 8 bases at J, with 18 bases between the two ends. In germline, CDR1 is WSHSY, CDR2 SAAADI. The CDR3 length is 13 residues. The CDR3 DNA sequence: TGCGCCTCCACCATGGGGGCGGAGGAAAAACTGTTTTTT. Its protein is CASTMGAEEKLFF.

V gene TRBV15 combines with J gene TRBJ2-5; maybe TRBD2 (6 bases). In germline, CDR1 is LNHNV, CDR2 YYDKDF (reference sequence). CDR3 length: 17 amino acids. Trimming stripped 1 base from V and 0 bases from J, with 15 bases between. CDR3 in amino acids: CATSRGVADLNQETQYF. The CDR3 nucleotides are TGTGCCACCAGCAGAGGTGTAGCGGACTTAAACCAAGAGACCCAGTACTTC.

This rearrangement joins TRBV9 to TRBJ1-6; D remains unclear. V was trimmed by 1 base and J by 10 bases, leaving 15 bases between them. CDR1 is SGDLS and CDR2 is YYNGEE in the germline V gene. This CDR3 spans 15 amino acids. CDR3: CASSVMDLGGSPLHF. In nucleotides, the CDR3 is TGTGCCAGCAGCGTAATGGACCTGGGTGGATCACCCCTCCACTTT.

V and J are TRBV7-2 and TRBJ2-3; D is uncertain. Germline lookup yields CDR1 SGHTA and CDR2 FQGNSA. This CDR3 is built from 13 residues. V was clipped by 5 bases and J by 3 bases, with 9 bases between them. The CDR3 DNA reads TGTGCCAGCAGCCCGGACGGAACAGATACGCAGTATTTT. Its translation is CASSPDGTDTQYF.

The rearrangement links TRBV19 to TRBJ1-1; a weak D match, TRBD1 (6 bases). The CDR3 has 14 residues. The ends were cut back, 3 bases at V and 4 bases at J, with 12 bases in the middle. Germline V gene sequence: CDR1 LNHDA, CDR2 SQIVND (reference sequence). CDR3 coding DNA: TGTGCCAGTAGTATGAGCTCAGGGGTCACTGAAGCTTTCTTT. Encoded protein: CASSMSSGVTEAFF.

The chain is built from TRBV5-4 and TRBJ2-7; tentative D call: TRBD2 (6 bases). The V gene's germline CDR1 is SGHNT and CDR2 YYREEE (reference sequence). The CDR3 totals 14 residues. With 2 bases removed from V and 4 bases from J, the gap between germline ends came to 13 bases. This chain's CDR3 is CASSLSGTAYEQYF. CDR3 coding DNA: TGTGCCAGCAGCTTATCCGGGACTGCATACGAGCAGTACTTC.

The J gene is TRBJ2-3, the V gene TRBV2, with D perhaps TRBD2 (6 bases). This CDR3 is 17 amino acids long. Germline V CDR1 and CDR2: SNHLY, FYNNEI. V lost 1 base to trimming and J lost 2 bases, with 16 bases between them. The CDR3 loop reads CASSEGTAGPSTDTQYF. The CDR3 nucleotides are TGTGCCAGCAGTGAAGGTACAGCGGGCCCCTCCACAGATACGCAGTATTTT.

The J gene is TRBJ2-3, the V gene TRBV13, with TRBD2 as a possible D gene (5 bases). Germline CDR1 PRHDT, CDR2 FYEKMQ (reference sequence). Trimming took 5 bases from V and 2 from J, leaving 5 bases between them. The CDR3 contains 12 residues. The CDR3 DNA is TGTGCCAGCAGCGACTACACAGATACGCAGTATTTT. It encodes CASSDYTDTQYF.

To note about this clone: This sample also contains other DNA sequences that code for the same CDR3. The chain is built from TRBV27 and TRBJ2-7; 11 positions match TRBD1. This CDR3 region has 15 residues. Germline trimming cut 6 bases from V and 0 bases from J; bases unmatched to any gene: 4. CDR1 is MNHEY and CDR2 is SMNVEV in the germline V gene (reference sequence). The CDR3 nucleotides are TGTGCCAGCAGCTCCGGGACAGGGGGCTCCTACGAGCAGTACTTC. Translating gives CASSSGTGGSYEQYF.

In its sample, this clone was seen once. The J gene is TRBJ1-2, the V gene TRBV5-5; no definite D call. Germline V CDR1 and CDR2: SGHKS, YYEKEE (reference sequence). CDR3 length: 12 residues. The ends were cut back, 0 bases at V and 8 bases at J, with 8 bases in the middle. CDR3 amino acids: CASSLDWGGYTF. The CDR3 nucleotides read TGTGCCAGCAGCTTGGACTGGGGAGGCTACACCTTC.

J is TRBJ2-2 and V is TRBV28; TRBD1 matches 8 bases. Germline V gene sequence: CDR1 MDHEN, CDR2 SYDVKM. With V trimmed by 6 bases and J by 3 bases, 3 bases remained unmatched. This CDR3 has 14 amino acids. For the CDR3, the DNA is TGTGCCAGCAGCGAGACAGGGGACACCGGGGAGCTGTTTTTT. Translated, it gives CASSETGDTGELFF.

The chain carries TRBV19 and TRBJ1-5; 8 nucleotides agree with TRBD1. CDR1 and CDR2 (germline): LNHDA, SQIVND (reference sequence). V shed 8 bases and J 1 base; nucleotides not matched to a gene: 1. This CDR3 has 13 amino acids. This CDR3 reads CASWTGSNQPQHF. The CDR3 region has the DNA TGTGCCAGTTGGACAGGGAGCAATCAGCCCCAGCATTTT. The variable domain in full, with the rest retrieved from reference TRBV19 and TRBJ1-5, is DGGITQSPKYLFRKEGQNVTLSCEQNLNHDAMYWYRQDPGQGLRLIYYSQIVNDFQKGDIAEGYSVSREKKESFPLTVTSAQKNPTAFYLCASWTGSNQPQHFGDGTRLSIL.

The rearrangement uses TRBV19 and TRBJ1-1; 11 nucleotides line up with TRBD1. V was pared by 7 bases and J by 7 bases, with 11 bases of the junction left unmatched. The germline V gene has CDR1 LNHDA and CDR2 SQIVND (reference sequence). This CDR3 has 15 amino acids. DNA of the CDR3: TGTGCCAGTATTTCCGGGACAGGGGGTCGGCGTGAAGCTTTCTTT. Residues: CASISGTGGRREAFF.

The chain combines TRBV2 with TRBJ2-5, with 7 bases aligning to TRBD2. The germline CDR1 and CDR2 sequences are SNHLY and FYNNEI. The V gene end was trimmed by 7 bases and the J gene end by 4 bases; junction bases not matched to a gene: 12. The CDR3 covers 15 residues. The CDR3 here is CASTEWGRGVETQYF. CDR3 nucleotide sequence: TGTGCCAGCACCGAATGGGGGAGGGGAGTAGAGACCCAGTACTTC.

CDR3 loop: CASSLRGDTQYF. The CDR3 DNA sequence: TGTGCCAGCAGCTTGAGGGGTGATACGCAGTATTTT. This chain joins TRBV5-4 and TRBJ2-3, with D possibly matching TRBD1 (5 bases). Germline CDR1 SGHNT, CDR2 YYREEE (reference sequence). Trimming took 1 base from V and 6 from J, leaving 6 bases between them. The CDR3 consists of 12 residues.

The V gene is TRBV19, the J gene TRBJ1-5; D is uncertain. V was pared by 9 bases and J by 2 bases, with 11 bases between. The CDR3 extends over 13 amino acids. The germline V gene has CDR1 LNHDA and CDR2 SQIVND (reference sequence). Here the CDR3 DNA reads TGTGCCAGCGATGATGAGGGCAATCAGCCCCAGCATTTT. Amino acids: CASDDEGNQPQHF.

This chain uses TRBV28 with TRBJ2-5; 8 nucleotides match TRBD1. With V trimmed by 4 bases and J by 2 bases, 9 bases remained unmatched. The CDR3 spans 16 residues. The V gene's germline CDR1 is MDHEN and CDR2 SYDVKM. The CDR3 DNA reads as TGTGCCAGCAGTTGGTCCCTGGACAGGGATCAAGAGACCCAGTACTTC. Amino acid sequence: CASSWSLDRDQETQYF.

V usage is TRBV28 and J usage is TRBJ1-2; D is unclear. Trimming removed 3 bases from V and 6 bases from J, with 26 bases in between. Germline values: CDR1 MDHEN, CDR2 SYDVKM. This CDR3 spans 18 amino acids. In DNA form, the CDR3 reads TGTGCCAGCAGTTTCCCCGAAGAGAGGCCTATACCTCCACATGGCTACACCTTC. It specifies CASSFPEERPIPPHGYTF.

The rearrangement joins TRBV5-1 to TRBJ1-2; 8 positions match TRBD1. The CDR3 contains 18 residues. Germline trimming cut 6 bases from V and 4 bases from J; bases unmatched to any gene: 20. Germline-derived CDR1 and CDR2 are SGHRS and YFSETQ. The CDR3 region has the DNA TGCGCCAGCAAAGCCCGCCCAGGTCGCCCTCAGGGGGCCTATGGCTACACCTTC. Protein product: CASKARPGRPQGAYGYTF.

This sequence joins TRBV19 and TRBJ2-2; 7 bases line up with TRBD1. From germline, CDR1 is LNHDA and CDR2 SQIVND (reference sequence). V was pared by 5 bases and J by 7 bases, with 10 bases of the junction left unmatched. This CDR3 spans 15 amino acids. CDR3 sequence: CASSPTGEGIGELFF. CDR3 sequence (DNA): TGTGCCAGTAGTCCCACAGGGGAAGGAATCGGGGAGCTGTTTTTT.

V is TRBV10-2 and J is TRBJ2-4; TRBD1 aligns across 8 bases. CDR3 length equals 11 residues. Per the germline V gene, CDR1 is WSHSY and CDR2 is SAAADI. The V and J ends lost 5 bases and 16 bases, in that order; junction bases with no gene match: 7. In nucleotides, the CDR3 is TGCGCCAGCAGTTACGGACAGGGTTTTTACTTC. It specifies CASSYGQGFYF.